This T cell receptor (beta chain) was sequenced in a study of blood T cell repertoires in COVID-19. Study background: Donors in the United States, Italy and Spain gave samples during acute or convalescent COVID-19.

Per the study methods: Reference gene primer amplification yielded estimated nucleated cell counts. Method: immunoSEQ multiplex PCR; TCRdb's copy keeps in-frame clones and lacks some. V and J calls and clone size are given by that table; D and trimming were obtained from the DNA. The repertoire has roughly 200,000 clones, 85% of them found once; the top ten carry 18%. Unmatched junction bases numbered 11, after V lost 5 bases and J lost 2 bases. Germline CDR1 is MDHEN and CDR2 is SYDVKM. The CDR3 sequence is 16 residues long. The sequence was collected from a middle-aged man who had recovered from COVID-19. This chain connects TRBV28 to TRBJ2-7, with 8 bases matching TRBD2. Sequencing was carried out using PBMCs or T cells enriched from blood (not recorded which). CDR3 bases: TGTGCCAGCAGTCAAAAACGGGGGGGGATGACCTACGAGCAGTACTTC. Translating it yields CASSQKRGGMTYEQYF. The full variable domain, with the rest looked up from reference TRBV28 and TRBJ2-7, is DVKVTQSSRYLVKRTGEKVFLECVQDMDHENMFWYRQDPGLGLRLIYFSYDVKMKEKGDIPEGYSVSREKKERFSLILESASTNQTSMYLCASSQKRGGMTYEQYFGPGTRLTVT.